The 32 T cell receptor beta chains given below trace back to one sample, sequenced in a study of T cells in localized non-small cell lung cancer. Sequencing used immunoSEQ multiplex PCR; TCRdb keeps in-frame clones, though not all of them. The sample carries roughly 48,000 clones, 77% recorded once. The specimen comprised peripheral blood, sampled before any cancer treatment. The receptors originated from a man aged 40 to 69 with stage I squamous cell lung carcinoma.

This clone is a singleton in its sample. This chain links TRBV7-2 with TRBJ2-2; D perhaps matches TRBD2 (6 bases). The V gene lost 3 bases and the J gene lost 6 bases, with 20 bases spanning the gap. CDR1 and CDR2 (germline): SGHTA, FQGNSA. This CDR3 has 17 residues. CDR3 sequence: CASSFNGGYKVSGELFF. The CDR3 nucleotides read TGTGCCAGCAGCTTTAACGGGGGTTACAAGGTCTCCGGGGAGCTGTTTTTT.

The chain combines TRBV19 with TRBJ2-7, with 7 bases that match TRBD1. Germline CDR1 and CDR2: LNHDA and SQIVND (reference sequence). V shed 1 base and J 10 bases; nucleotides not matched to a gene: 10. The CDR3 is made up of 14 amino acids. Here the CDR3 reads CASSIVGRDSKQYF. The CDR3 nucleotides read TGTGCCAGTAGTATAGTGGGCCGGGACAGCAAACAGTACTTC.

This chain's CDR3 is CASSARSYNSPLHF. CDR3 nucleotide sequence: TGTGCCAGCAGTGCTAGAAGTTATAATTCACCCCTCCACTTT. The rearrangement joins TRBV6-4 to TRBJ1-6; D is undetermined. Trimming cost V 4 bases and J 4 bases, with 8 bases left between them. The germline V gene encodes CDR1 MRHNA and CDR2 SNTAGT. The CDR3 contains 14 residues.

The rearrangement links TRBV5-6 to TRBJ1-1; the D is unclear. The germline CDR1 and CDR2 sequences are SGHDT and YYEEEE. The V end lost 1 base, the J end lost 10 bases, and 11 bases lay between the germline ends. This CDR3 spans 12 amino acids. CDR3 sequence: CASSLKAGVAFF. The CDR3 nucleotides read TGTGCCAGCAGCTTGAAGGCCGGGGTAGCTTTCTTT. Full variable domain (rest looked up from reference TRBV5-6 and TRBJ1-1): DAGVTQSPTHLIKTRGQQVTLRCSPKSGHDTVSWYQQALGQGPQFIFQYYEEEERQRGNFPDRFSGHQFPNYSSELNVNALLLGDSALYLCASSLKAGVAFFGQGTRLTVV.

The DNA of the CDR3 is TGTGCCTGGAGTTCAAACTATGGCTACACCTTC. Translating it yields CAWSSNYGYTF. The V gene is TRBV30, the J gene TRBJ1-2; no definite D call. Trimming took off 2 bases at V and 2 bases at J, with 3 bases between the two ends. The CDR3 length is 11 residues. Germline V gene sequence: CDR1 GTSNPN, CDR2 SVGIG (reference sequence).

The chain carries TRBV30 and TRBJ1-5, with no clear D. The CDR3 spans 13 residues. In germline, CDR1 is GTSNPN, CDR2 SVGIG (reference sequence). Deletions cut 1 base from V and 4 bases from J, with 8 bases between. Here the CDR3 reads CAWSASENQPQHF. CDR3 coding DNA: TGTGCCTGGAGTGCATCGGAAAATCAGCCCCAGCATTTT.

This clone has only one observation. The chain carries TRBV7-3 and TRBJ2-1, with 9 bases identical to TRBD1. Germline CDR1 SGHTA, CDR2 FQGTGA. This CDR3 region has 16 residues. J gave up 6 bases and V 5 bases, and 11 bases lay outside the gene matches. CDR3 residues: CASSEQGARNGNEQFF. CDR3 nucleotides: TGTGCCAGCAGCGAACAGGGGGCGAGAAATGGCAATGAGCAGTTCTTC.

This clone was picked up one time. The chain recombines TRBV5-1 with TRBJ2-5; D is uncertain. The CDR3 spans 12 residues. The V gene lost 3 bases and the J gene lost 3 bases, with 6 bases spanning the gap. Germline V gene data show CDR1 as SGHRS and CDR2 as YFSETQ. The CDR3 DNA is TGCGCCAGCAGCTATGGGGAAGAGACCCAGTACTTC. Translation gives CASSYGEETQYF.

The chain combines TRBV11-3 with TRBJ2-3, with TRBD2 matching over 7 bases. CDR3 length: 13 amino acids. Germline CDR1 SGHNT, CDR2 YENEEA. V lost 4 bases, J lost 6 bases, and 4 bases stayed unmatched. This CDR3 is CASSSGLVDTQYF. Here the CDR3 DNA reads TGTGCCAGCAGCTCCGGACTAGTTGATACGCAGTATTTT. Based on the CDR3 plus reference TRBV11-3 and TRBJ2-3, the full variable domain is EAGVVQSPRYKIIEKKQPVAFWCNPISGHNTLYWYLQNLGQGPELLIRYENEEAVDDSQLPKDRFSAERLKGVDSTLKIQPAELGDSAVYLCASSSGLVDTQYFGPGTRLTVL.

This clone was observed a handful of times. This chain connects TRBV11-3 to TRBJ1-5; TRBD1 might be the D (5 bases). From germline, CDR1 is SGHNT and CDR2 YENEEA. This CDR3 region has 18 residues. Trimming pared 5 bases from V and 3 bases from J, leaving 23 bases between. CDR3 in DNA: TGTGCCAGCAGCCCCCGGGGGGGGTCACGCCGCCTCAATCAGCCCCAGCATTTT. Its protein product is CASSPRGGSRRLNQPQHF.

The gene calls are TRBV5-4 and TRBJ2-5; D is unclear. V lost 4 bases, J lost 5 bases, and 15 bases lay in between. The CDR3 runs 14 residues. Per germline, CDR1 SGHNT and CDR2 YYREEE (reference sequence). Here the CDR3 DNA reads TGTGCCAGCAGCCTGACCGAACGGACGGAGACCCAGTACTTC. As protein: CASSLTERTETQYF.

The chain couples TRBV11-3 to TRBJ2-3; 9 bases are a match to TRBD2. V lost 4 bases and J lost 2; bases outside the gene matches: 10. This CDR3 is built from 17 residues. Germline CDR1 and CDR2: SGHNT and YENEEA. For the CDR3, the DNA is TGTGCCAGCAGCTCCCTCTGGATAGCGGGGGACACAGATACGCAGTATTTT. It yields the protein CASSSLWIAGDTDTQYF.

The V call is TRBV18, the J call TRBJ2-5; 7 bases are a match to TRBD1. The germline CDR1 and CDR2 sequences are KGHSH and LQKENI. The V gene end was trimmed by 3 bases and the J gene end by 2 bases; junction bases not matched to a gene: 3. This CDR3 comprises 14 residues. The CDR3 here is CASSPGRGQETQYF. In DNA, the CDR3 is TGTGCCAGCTCACCGGGCAGGGGGCAAGAGACCCAGTACTTC. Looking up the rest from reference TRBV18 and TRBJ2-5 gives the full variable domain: NAGVMQNPRHLVRRRGQEARLRCSPMKGHSHVYWYRQLPEEGLKFMVYLQKENIIDESGMPKERFSAEFPKEGPSILRIQQVVRGDSAAYFCASSPGRGQETQYFGPGTRLLVL.

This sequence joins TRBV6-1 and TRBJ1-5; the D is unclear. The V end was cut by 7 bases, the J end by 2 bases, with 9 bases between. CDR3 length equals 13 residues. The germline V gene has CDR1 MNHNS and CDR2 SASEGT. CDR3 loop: CASIGRGNQPQHF. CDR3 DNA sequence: TGTGCCAGCATTGGACGGGGCAATCAGCCCCAGCATTTT.

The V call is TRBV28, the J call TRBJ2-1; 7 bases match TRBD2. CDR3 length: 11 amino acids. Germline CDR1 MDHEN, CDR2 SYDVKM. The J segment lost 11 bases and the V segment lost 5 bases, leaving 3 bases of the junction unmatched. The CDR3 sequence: CASSPGTKQFF. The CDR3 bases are TGTGCCAGCAGTCCCGGGACTAAGCAGTTCTTC.

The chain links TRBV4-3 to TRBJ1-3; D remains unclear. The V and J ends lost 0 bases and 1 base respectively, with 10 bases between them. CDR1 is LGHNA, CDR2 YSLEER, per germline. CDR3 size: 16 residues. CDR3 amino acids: CASSQEGGRSGNTIYF. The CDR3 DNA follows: TGCGCCAGCAGCCAAGAGGGTGGGAGATCTGGAAACACCATATATTTT.

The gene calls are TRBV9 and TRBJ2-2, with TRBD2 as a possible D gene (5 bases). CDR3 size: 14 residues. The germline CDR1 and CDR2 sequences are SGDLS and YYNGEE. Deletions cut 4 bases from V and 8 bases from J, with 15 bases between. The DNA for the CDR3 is TGTGCCAGCAGCTCTGGACTTCGGGTAGGGGAGCTGTTTTTT. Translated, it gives CASSSGLRVGELFF.

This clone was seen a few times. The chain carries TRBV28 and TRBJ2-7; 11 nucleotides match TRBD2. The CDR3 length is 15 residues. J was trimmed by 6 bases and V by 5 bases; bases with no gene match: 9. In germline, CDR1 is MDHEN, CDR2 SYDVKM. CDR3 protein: CASSPGLAEWAEQYF. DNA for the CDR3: TGTGCCAGCAGTCCGGGACTAGCGGAATGGGCCGAGCAGTACTTC.

The CDR3: CASSRSGTGNEQYF. The CDR3 DNA is TGTGCCAGCAGCCGTTCCGGGACAGGGAACGAGCAGTACTTC. The genes are TRBV7-9 and TRBJ2-7; 9 bases match TRBD1. Per the germline V gene, CDR1 is SEHNR and CDR2 is FQNEAQ (reference sequence). With 5 bases clipped from V and 5 bases from J, the junction kept 7 bases outside the gene matches. This CDR3 region has 14 residues.

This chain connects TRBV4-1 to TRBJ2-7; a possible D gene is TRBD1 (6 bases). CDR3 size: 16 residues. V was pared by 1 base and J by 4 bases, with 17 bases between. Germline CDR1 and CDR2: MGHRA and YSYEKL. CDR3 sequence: CASSQGAAGASYEQYF. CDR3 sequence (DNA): TGCGCCAGCAGCCAAGGGGCCGCAGGGGCCTCTTACGAGCAGTACTTC.

The CDR3 coding sequence is TGCGCCAGCAGTCAAGGGGGCAATCAGCCCCAGCATTTT. This sequence encodes CASSQGGNQPQHF. The V and J genes are TRBV23-1 and TRBJ1-5; D call uncertain. TRBV23-1 falls under the ORF class, with uncertain function. The V end was cut by 2 bases, the J end by 2 bases, with 4 bases between. This CDR3 comprises 13 residues.

CDR3 nucleotide sequence: TGTGCCAGCAGCCTGAGACAGAACTATGGCTACACCTTC. Translated, it gives CASSLRQNYGYTF. The chain couples TRBV7-8 to TRBJ1-2; TRBD1 might be the D (5 bases). Trimming stripped 5 bases from V and 2 bases from J, with 9 bases between. The length of the CDR3 is 13 residues. Germline-derived CDR1 and CDR2 are SGHVS and FQNEAQ.

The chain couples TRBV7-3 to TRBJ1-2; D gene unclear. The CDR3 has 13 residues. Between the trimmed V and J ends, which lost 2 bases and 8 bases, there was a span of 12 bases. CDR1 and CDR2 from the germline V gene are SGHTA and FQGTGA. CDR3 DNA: TGTGCCAGCAGCTTAGATACCAACGGGGGCTACACCTTC. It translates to CASSLDTNGGYTF.

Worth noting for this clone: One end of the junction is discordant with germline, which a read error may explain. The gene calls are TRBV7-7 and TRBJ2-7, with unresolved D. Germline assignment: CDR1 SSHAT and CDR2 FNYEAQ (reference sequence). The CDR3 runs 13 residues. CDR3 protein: CASSLTKDYEQYF. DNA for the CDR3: TGTGCTAGCAGCCTTACGAAGGACTACGAGCAGTACTTC.

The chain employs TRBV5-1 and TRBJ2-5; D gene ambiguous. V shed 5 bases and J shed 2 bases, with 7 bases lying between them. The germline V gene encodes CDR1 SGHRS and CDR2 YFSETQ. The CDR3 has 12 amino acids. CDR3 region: CASRQEQETQYF. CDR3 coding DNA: TGCGCCAGCAGGCAGGAGCAAGAGACCCAGTACTTC. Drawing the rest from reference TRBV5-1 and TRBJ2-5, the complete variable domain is KAGVTQTPRYLIKTRGQQVTLSCSPISGHRSVSWYQQTPGQGLQFLFEYFSETQRNKGNFPGRFSGRQFSNSRSEMNVSTLELGDSALYLCASRQEQETQYFGPGTRLLVL.

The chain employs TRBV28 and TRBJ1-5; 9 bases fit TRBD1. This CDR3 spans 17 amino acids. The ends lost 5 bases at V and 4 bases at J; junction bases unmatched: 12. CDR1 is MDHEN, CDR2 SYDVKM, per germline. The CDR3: CASSQGFGTGRNQPQHF. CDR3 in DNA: TGTGCCAGCAGTCAAGGGTTCGGGACAGGGAGGAATCAGCCCCAGCATTTT.

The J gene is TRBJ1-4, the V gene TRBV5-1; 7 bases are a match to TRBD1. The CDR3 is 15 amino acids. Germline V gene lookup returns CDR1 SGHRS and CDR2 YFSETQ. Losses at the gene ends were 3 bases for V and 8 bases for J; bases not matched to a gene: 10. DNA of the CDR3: TGCGCCAGCAGCTCGGGCGGCAGGGGGGACGAAAAACTGTTTTTT. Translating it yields CASSSGGRGDEKLFF.

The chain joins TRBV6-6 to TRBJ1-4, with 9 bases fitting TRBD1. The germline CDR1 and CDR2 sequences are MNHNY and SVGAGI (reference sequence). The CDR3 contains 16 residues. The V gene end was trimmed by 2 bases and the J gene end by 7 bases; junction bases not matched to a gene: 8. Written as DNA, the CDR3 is TGTGCCAGCAGTTACCGACCGGGACAGGGTTTTGAAAAACTGTTTTTT. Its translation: CASSYRPGQGFEKLFF.

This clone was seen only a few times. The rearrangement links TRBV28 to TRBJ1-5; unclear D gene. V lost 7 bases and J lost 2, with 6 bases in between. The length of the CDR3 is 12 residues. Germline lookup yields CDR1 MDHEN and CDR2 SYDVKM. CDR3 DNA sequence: TGTGCCAGCACTAGGCGCAATCAGCCCCAGCATTTT. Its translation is CASTRRNQPQHF.

The CDR3 coding sequence is TGTGCCAGCAGTCCTACAGGGCGGTCGCAGTATTTT. Translating gives CASSPTGRSQYF. V gene TRBV6-1 combines with J gene TRBJ2-3; D may be TRBD1 (6 bases). The germline gives CDR1 MNHNS, CDR2 SASEGT. CDR3 length: 12 residues. Trimming shortened V by 5 bases and J by 10 bases, and 13 bases separated the two germline ends.

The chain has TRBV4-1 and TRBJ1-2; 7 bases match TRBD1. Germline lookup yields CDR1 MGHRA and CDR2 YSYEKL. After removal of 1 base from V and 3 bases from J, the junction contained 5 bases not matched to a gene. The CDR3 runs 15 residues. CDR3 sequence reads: CASSQATGADYGYTF. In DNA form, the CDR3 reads TGCGCCAGCAGCCAAGCAACAGGGGCGGACTATGGCTACACCTTC.

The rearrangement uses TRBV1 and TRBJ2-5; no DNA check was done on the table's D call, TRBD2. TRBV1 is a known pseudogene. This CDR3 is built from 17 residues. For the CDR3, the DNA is TGCACCAGCAGCCAAGGGGCTAGCGGGGGGCTAAAAGAGACCCAGTACTTC. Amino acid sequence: CTSSQGASGGLKETQYF.